The 24 T cell receptor beta chains in this list originate from one sample, sequenced in a study of blood T cells in healthy people across ages. It was with a sample-barcoded 5' primer and a J-beta primer mix that a second PCR of about 6 to 12 cycles was run. Via MiXCR, TCRdb re-called the 5' RACE reads, giving one row per CDR3 protein. The data hold some 760,000 distinct CDR3 sequences, with 20% to 25% observed a single time. This sample was also put to use in a study of T cells of mothers and their children.

Sequenced sample: blood. The origin of the receptors is a boy aged 10-17 years in good health.

This clonotype showed up just a few times. The chain couples TRBV12-3 or TRBV12-4 to TRBJ2-3, with 15 positions matching TRBD2. Germline trimming cut 6 bases from V and 6 bases from J; bases unmatched to any gene: 16. The CDR3 runs 19 residues. The CDR3 nucleotides read TGTGCCAGCAGCTCTCGGACTAGCGGGAGGGGGTCCGAAAGCGATACGCAGTATTTT. Its protein is CASSSRTSGRGSESDTQYF.

The chain has TRBV4-3 and TRBJ2-7, with D tentatively TRBD1 (6 bases). Trimming stripped 1 base from V and 1 base from J, with 14 bases between. The CDR3 contains 16 residues. Germline CDR1 is LGHNA and CDR2 is YSLEER. CDR3 sequence: CASSQGSGDLSYEQYF. CDR3 bases: TGCGCCAGCAGCCAAGGGTCAGGGGATTTATCCTACGAGCAGTACTTC.

The rearrangement links TRBV6-5 to TRBJ2-7, with a possible D match to TRBD2 (5 bases). The better agreement between TRBJ2-1 and the DNA end casts doubt on the J call. The germline V gene has CDR1 MNHEY and CDR2 SVGAGI. CDR3 size: 16 residues. The CDR3 loop is CASSYQSTILYNEQFF. The DNA for the CDR3 is TGTGCCAGCAGTTACCAGTCGACTATACTCTACAATGAGCAGTTCTTC.

The J gene is TRBJ2-5, the V gene TRBV29-1, with 15 bases fitting TRBD2. V lost 7 bases to trimming and J lost 5 bases; unmatched junction nucleotides: 8. Germline CDR1 SQVTM, CDR2 ANQGSEA. This CDR3 contains 15 residues. The CDR3 reads CSARTSGRVYETQYF. The DNA of the CDR3 is TGCAGCGCCCGGACTAGCGGGAGGGTATACGAGACCCAGTACTTC.

The rearrangement uses TRBV6-5 and TRBJ1-2; no firm D call. The CDR3 is 15 amino acids. Germline CDR1 and CDR2: MNHEY and SVGAGI. Between the trimmed V and J ends, which lost 5 bases and 3 bases, there was a span of 16 bases. This CDR3 is CASSPVFRVYYGYTF. The CDR3, as DNA: TGTGCCAGCAGTCCCGTATTCAGAGTTTACTATGGCTACACCTTC.

The rearrangement uses TRBV12-3 or TRBV12-4 and TRBJ1-1; no firm D call. CDR3 size: 13 residues. The V end lost 8 bases, the J end lost 1 base, and 11 bases lay between the germline ends. The CDR3 loop reads CASCRDWNTEAFF. The DNA for the CDR3 is TGTGCCAGCTGTAGAGATTGGAACACTGAAGCTTTCTTT.

The rearrangement links TRBV12-3 or TRBV12-4 to TRBJ2-2; no clear D gene. The CDR3 has 14 residues. Trimming took off 5 bases at V and 1 base at J, with 8 bases between the two ends. Here the CDR3 reads CASSPRQNTGELFF. CDR3 in DNA: TGTGCCAGCAGTCCGCGACAGAACACCGGGGAGCTGTTTTTT.

The chain links TRBV5-1 to TRBJ2-3; D gene unclear. Trimming left V 1 base short and J 4 bases short, with 13 bases between. The CDR3 is made up of 15 amino acids. The V gene's germline CDR1 is SGHRS and CDR2 YFSETQ. CDR3 amino acids: CASSLQDGHSDTQYF. The CDR3 nucleotides are TGCGCCAGCAGCTTGCAAGACGGCCACTCAGATACGCAGTATTTT.

This chain uses TRBV28 with TRBJ2-2, with 7 nucleotides matching TRBD2. The ends lost 5 bases at V and 0 bases at J; junction bases unmatched: 3. The CDR3 has 15 residues. The germline gives CDR1 MDHEN, CDR2 SYDVKM. This chain's CDR3 is CASSGLAANTGELFF. In nucleotides, the CDR3 is TGTGCCAGCAGTGGGCTAGCGGCGAACACCGGGGAGCTGTTTTTT. Complete variable domain (other parts from reference TRBV28 and TRBJ2-2): DVKVTQSSRYLVKRTGEKVFLECVQDMDHENMFWYRQDPGLGLRLIYFSYDVKMKEKGDIPEGYSVSREKKERFSLILESASTNQTSMYLCASSGLAANTGELFFGEGSRLTVL.

In its sample, this clonotype was seen a few times. The V gene is TRBV20-1, the J gene TRBJ2-2; 11 bases align to TRBD2. V lost 3 bases to trimming and J lost 7 bases; unmatched junction nucleotides: 7. Germline CDR1 DFQATT, CDR2 SNEGSKA (reference sequence). The CDR3 has 15 amino acids. The CDR3 nucleotides are TGCAGTGCTAGCTTACTAGCGGGAGCGGGCGGGGAGCTGTTTTTT. Residues: CSASLLAGAGGELFF.

This clonotype was detected only a few times. The V and J genes are TRBV4-2 and TRBJ2-5; D may correspond to TRBD1 or TRBD2 (6 bases each). CDR1 and CDR2 from the germline V gene are LGHNA and YNFKEQ. This CDR3 has 15 amino acids. V lost 0 bases to trimming and J lost 5 bases, with 13 bases between them. The CDR3 loop is CASSQDRGRGETQYF. DNA for the CDR3: TGTGCCAGCAGCCAAGATCGGGGGCGCGGGGAGACCCAGTACTTC.

In its sample, this clonotype was seen many times. The chain joins TRBV2 to TRBJ2-5; D may be TRBD1 (5 bases). The J call is uncertain, as TRBJ2-7 better fits the DNA end. This CDR3 spans 14 amino acids. From germline, CDR1 is SNHLY and CDR2 FYNNEI. This CDR3 is CASSFQGSSYEQYF. CDR3 DNA sequence: TGTGCCAGCAGTTTCCAGGGTAGCTCCTACGAGCAGTACTTC.

The chain is built from TRBV5-6 and TRBJ1-5; 7 bases are shared with TRBD1. The junction had 6 bases not matched to a gene; V was cut back by 2 bases and J by 4 bases. This CDR3 contains 15 residues. CDR1 and CDR2 (germline): SGHDT, YYEEEE. CDR3 loop: CASSFGQVENQPQHF. The CDR3 DNA reads TGTGCCAGCAGCTTCGGACAGGTCGAAAATCAGCCCCAGCATTTT.

This clonotype was recorded a few times. The chain links TRBV29-1 to TRBJ2-1; 10 bases map to TRBD2. J gave up 8 bases and V 3 bases, and 7 bases lay outside the gene matches. The germline gives CDR1 SQVTM, CDR2 ANQGSEA. This CDR3 comprises 14 residues. CDR3 nucleotide sequence: TGCAGCGTTGAGGGAGCGGGAGGGCTGGATGAGCAGTTCTTC. This sequence encodes CSVEGAGGLDEQFF.

Only a few counts were recorded for this clonotype. The chain combines TRBV5-1 with TRBJ1-2; the D is unclear. With 4 bases removed from V and 4 bases from J, the gap between germline ends came to 8 bases. There are 12 residues in the CDR3. CDR1 is SGHRS, CDR2 YFSETQ, per germline. CDR3 sequence (DNA): TGCGCCAGCAGCCCCGACACCTATGGCTACACCTTC. Protein sequence: CASSPDTYGYTF.

This clonotype turned up a few times. The chain uses TRBV7-6 and TRBJ2-1; D possibly corresponds to TRBD2 (6 bases). The CDR3 sequence is 18 residues long. Trimming left V 2 bases short and J 2 bases short, with 19 bases between. CDR1 and CDR2 (germline): SGHVS, FNYEAQ. The CDR3 reads CASSLRPFRESTYNEQFF. Here the CDR3 DNA reads TGTGCCAGCAGCTTAAGGCCGTTCCGGGAGAGCACCTACAATGAGCAGTTCTTC. Together with reference TRBV7-6 and TRBJ2-1, the CDR3 gives the full variable domain: GAGVSQSPRYKVTKRGQDVALRCDPISGHVSLYWYRQALGQGPEFLTYFNYEAQQDKSGLPNDRFSAERPEGSISTLTIQRTEQRDSAMYRCASSLRPFRESTYNEQFFGPGTRLTVL.

This chain links TRBV7-8 with TRBJ2-1, with D unclear. The J call is uncertain, as TRBJ2-5 better fits the DNA end. The CDR3 has 14 residues. CDR1 SGHVS and CDR2 FQNEAQ come from the germline V gene. In nucleotides, the CDR3 is TGTGCCAGCAGCTTATGGGCGGAACAAGAGACCCAGTACTTC. Translated: CASSLWAEQETQYF.

A few counts support this clonotype. V is TRBV4-1 and J is TRBJ2-7; TRBD1 might be the D (5 bases). Germline CDR1 is MGHRA and CDR2 is YSYEKL. Trimming took 2 bases from V and 3 from J, leaving 11 bases between them. This CDR3 comprises 14 residues. CDR3 sequence (DNA): TGCGCCAGCAGCCAACAGGGTCCTGACTACGAGCAGTACTTC. Its protein is CASSQQGPDYEQYF.

This rearrangement joins TRBV2 to TRBJ2-1; TRBD2 aligns across 14 bases. CDR1 is SNHLY, CDR2 FYNNEI, per germline. The junction had 5 bases not matched to a gene; V was cut back by 7 bases and J by 0 bases. The CDR3 consists of 17 residues. CDR3: CASTTSGGVSSYNEQFF. The CDR3 nucleotides read TGTGCCAGCACGACTAGCGGGGGGGTGAGCTCCTACAATGAGCAGTTCTTC.

The chain is built from TRBV5-1 and TRBJ1-1, with TRBD1 matching 7 bases. The junction had 7 bases not matched to a gene; V was cut back by 4 bases and J by 1 base. The CDR3 loop spans 15 amino acids. Germline V lookup: CDR1 SGHRS, CDR2 YFSETQ. CDR3 sequence reads: CASSLRQGENTEAFF. In DNA, the CDR3 is TGCGCCAGCAGCCTGAGACAGGGAGAGAACACTGAAGCTTTCTTT.

This clonotype has only a few counts. The gene calls are TRBV13 and TRBJ2-2, with 11 bases lining up with TRBD2. J was trimmed by 2 bases and V by 5 bases; bases with no gene match: 10. This CDR3 region has 18 residues. Germline V gene data show CDR1 as PRHDT and CDR2 as FYEKMQ (reference sequence). CDR3 bases: TGTGCCAGCAGCCCAGTCCCGGGACTAGCGGACAACACCGGGGAGCTGTTTTTT. This translates into CASSPVPGLADNTGELFF.

The rearrangement uses TRBV27 and TRBJ2-2, with TRBD1 identical over 7 bases. The CDR3 contains 15 residues. Germline CDR1 is MNHEY and CDR2 is SMNVEV (reference sequence). V was clipped by 6 bases and J by 4 bases; unmatched bases: 8. CDR3 DNA: TGTGCCAGCAGCTCTACAGGGGCCGCCACCGGGGAGCTGTTTTTT. Encoded protein: CASSSTGAATGELFF.

The chain couples TRBV7-9 to TRBJ2-5; no firm D call. TRBJ2-7 explains the end of the DNA better; the J call may be wrong. Germline CDR1 SEHNR, CDR2 FQNEAQ (reference sequence). The CDR3 totals 12 residues. CDR3 in amino acids: CASSSTDYEQYF. Here the CDR3 DNA reads TGTGCCAGCAGCTCTACTGACTACGAGCAGTACTTC.

The chain has TRBV3-1 and TRBJ1-1, with D tentatively TRBD1 (6 bases). The V gene lost 5 bases and the J gene lost 5 bases, with 12 bases spanning the gap. The V gene's germline CDR1 is LGHDT and CDR2 YNNKEL (reference sequence). The CDR3 sequence is 13 residues long. CDR3 nucleotides: TGTGCCAGCAGCTACCCACAGGGAACTGAAGCTTTCTTT. Amino acids: CASSYPQGTEAFF.